Shown below are 16 T cell receptor beta chains from a single sample sequenced in a study of blood T cell repertoires in COVID-19. Produced via immunoSEQ multiplex PCR; TCRdb's table is partial and in-frame only. The table lists just under 60,000 clones, around 82% of them singletons, with roughly a tenth in the top ten. Sample: peripheral blood. The source is a man at least 80 years old with COVID-19, enrolled during active disease.

The rearrangement uses TRBV24-1 and TRBJ2-3, with TRBD1 as a possible D gene (6 bases). Looked up from germline, CDR1 is KGHDR and CDR2 is SFDVKD. The CDR3 extends over 14 amino acids. The V end lost 2 bases, the J end lost 8 bases, and 13 bases lay between the germline ends. CDR3 protein: CATSDWFTGSTQYF. In nucleotides, the CDR3 is TGTGCCACCAGTGATTGGTTCACAGGGAGTACGCAGTATTTT.

The gene calls are TRBV30 and TRBJ1-1; TRBD1 matches at 11 bases. After removal of 4 bases from V and 6 bases from J, the junction contained 4 bases not matched to a gene. The CDR3 totals 13 residues. Germline V gene sequence: CDR1 GTSNPN, CDR2 SVGIG (reference sequence). CDR3 in DNA: TGTGCCTGGACCGGGACAGGGGGAGCTGAAGCTTTCTTT. This encodes CAWTGTGGAEAFF.

The genes are TRBV5-4 and TRBJ2-4; D remains ambiguous. The V gene's germline CDR1 is SGHNT and CDR2 YYREEE (reference sequence). This CDR3 spans 14 amino acids. Deletions cut 0 bases from V and 5 bases from J, with 9 bases between. The CDR3 loop is CASSLGSSENIQYF. The CDR3 nucleotides are TGTGCCAGCAGCTTGGGAAGCAGCGAAAACATTCAGTACTTC.

The V call is TRBV19, the J call TRBJ1-1, with D perhaps TRBD1 (5 bases). CDR1 is LNHDA and CDR2 is SQIVND in the germline V gene (reference sequence). The CDR3 spans 15 residues. V was shortened by 3 bases and J by 4 bases, with 15 bases between the two germline ends. The CDR3 loop reads CASSILPGFPTEAFF. The CDR3 DNA reads TGTGCCAGTAGTATTCTCCCAGGGTTCCCCACTGAAGCTTTCTTT.

The chain has TRBV27 and TRBJ1-1; tentatively, D is TRBD1 (6 bases). Trimming stripped 3 bases from V and 3 bases from J, with 11 bases between. The germline CDR1 and CDR2 sequences are MNHEY and SMNVEV (reference sequence). This CDR3 is built from 14 residues. CDR3 in DNA: TGTGCCAGCAGTTTTCGGACAGAGTACACTGAAGCTTTCTTT. Its protein product is CASSFRTEYTEAFF.

The chain links TRBV9 to TRBJ1-2; TRBD1 might be the D (5 bases). The germline V and J ends were trimmed by 0 bases and 5 bases, with 14 bases remaining between them. Germline V gene sequence: CDR1 SGDLS, CDR2 YYNGEE. The CDR3 is 15 residues long. In nucleotides, the CDR3 is TGTGCCAGCAGCGTAGTAGGGGACGGGGGATATGGCTACACCTTC. Its translation is CASSVVGDGGYGYTF.

Here the CDR3 DNA reads TGTGCCATCAGTGGGGGCCCCGGAGATTCACCCCTCCACTTT. Translation: CAISGGPGDSPLHF. This chain uses TRBV10-3 with TRBJ1-6, with D possibly TRBD1 on 5 matching bases. The CDR3 contains 14 residues. Germline loops: CDR1 ENHRY, CDR2 SYGVKD. V shed 4 bases and J shed 8 bases, with 12 bases lying between them.

The chain has TRBV4-1 and TRBJ1-2, with 9 bases fitting TRBD1. CDR1 is MGHRA and CDR2 is YSYEKL in the germline V gene. After removal of 7 bases from V and 2 bases from J, the junction contained 11 bases not matched to a gene. The CDR3 covers 16 residues. The chain's CDR3 is CASTPHPGQGNYGYTF. CDR3 bases: TGCGCCAGCACCCCCCACCCCGGACAGGGGAACTATGGCTACACCTTC.

This chain uses TRBV28 with TRBJ2-6, with D perhaps TRBD2 (5 bases). Germline values: CDR1 MDHEN, CDR2 SYDVKM. Trimming took 6 bases from V and 4 from J, leaving 13 bases between them. The CDR3 has 15 residues. For the CDR3, the DNA is TGTGCCAGCAGAAAAACCGGGGAGGGGGCCAACGTCCTGACTTTC. The encoded protein is CASRKTGEGANVLTF.

This clone occurred a few times. The genes are TRBV28 and TRBJ2-7; 7 bases are a match to TRBD2. Per germline, CDR1 MDHEN and CDR2 SYDVKM. The junction had 11 bases not matched to a gene; V was cut back by 6 bases and J by 0 bases. The CDR3 sequence is 16 residues long. The CDR3 nucleotides read TGTGCCAGCAGCCCGGTTGAAAGGACTAGCTCCTACGAGCAGTACGTC. Encoded protein: CASSPVERTSSYEQYV.

The rearrangement links TRBV7-9 to TRBJ1-2, with D perhaps TRBD1 (6 bases). The germline V gene has CDR1 SEHNR and CDR2 FQNEAQ (reference sequence). The CDR3 loop spans 13 amino acids. The V and J ends lost 3 bases and 6 bases respectively, with 11 bases between them. The CDR3 spells CASSLKGDHGYTF. Written as DNA, the CDR3 is TGTGCCAGCAGCTTGAAGGGGGATCATGGCTACACCTTC.

The chain is built from TRBV3-1 (or the pseudogene TRBV3-2) and TRBJ1-4, with D hard to call. Trimming stripped 2 bases from V and 0 bases from J, with 4 bases between. This CDR3 contains 14 residues. Germline values: CDR1 LGHDT, CDR2 YNNKEL (reference sequence). The CDR3 region has the DNA TGTGCCAGCAGCCAACGTTCAACTAATGAAAAACTGTTTTTT. Translated, it gives CASSQRSTNEKLFF.

This clone was detected only a few times. The J gene is TRBJ1-1, the V gene TRBV5-6; a weak D match, TRBD1 (5 bases). The CDR3 loop spans 14 amino acids. Trimming left V 4 bases short and J 0 bases short, with 10 bases between. In germline, CDR1 is SGHDT, CDR2 YYEEEE. The CDR3 nucleotides read TGTGCCAGCAGCAGAGACAGAATGAACACTGAAGCTTTCTTT. It specifies CASSRDRMNTEAFF.

The rearrangement uses TRBV6-5 and TRBJ2-7, with 11 bases matching TRBD2. Germline V gene sequence: CDR1 MNHEY, CDR2 SVGAGI. CDR3 length equals 14 residues. After removal of 5 bases from V and 9 bases from J, the junction contained 9 bases not matched to a gene. The CDR3: CASSPLLAGGPQYV. DNA for the CDR3: TGTGCCAGCAGTCCCCTCTTAGCGGGAGGGCCGCAGTACGTC.

This chain connects TRBV7-2 to TRBJ2-1; 10 bases align to TRBD2. This CDR3 is 15 amino acids long. Trimming removed 6 bases from V and 9 bases from J; junction bases left unmatched: 11. Germline-derived CDR1 and CDR2 are SGHTA and FQGNSA. The CDR3 here is CASRQSSGSFGEQFF. CDR3 coding DNA: TGTGCCAGCAGACAATCTAGCGGGAGTTTCGGTGAGCAGTTCTTC. The whole variable domain, remainder taken from reference TRBV7-2 and TRBJ2-1, is GAGVSQSPSNKVTEKGKDVELRCDPISGHTALYWYRQSLGQGLEFLIYFQGNSAPDKSGLPSDRFSAERTGGSVSTLTIQRTQQEDSAVYLCASRQSSGSFGEQFFGPGTRLTVL.

V usage is TRBV21-1 and J usage is TRBJ1-6. TRBV21-1 is a pseudogene locus. The CDR3 is 14 residues long. The CDR3 sequence is CASAPGLDNSPLHF. CDR3 nucleotide sequence: TGTGCCAGCGCTCCGGGATTAGATAATTCACCCCTCCACTTT.